This T cell receptor (beta chain) is drawn from a study of OX40 agonist ivuxolimab in advanced cancers. Whole-study context: Cohort: roughly 79% men, mean age around 60, aged about 20 to 90.

Notes on this clone: Antigen: not known.

This CDR3 has 15 residues. Germline V gene lookup returns CDR1 GTSNPN and CDR2 SVGIG (reference sequence). Trimming cost V 3 bases and J 3 bases, with 18 bases left between them. Overall study findings and caveats: Mean expanded clone counts were higher in CD8+ than CD4+ T cells. Doses of 0.1 to 3.0 mg/kg were accompanied by clonal expansion of CD4+ and CD8+ blood T cells by week 6.

Repertoires were generated with immunoSEQ multiplex PCR, while TCRdb's copy carries only in-frame clones and drops some. The profile shows 75,000 to 100,000 clones, around 91% of them singletons. Drawing of blood for sampling happened at baseline, at cycle 4 day 1, and at cycle 7 day 1. This receptor was obtained from an adult with an advanced solid tumor such as melanoma, head and neck, liver or kidney cancer. The sequencing here drew on CD4+ or CD8+ T cells sorted from blood, taken in a trial of the OX40 agonist ivuxolimab. This sequence joins TRBV30 and TRBJ2-7, with a tentative D call TRBD1 (5 bases). CDR3 DNA sequence: TGTGCCTGGAGATCAGGGCTGAATTCCATCTACGAGCAGTACTTC. Protein product: CAWRSGLNSIYEQYF.